One sample yielded the 15 T cell receptor beta chains listed below, sequenced in a study of cytomegalovirus exposure and HLA in healthy donors. Primers included in the PCR were 60 Vbeta and 13 Jbeta primers. Clones were sequenced by immunoSEQ multiplex PCR, and TCRdb holds only the in-frame ones, with some missing. The sample lists 180,000 or so clones, around 82% occurring once. Sequenced: PBMCs. The receptors were sampled from a woman in her 30s in good health and CMV-seropositive.

The gene calls are TRBV2 and TRBJ1-2; D unresolved. The ends were cut back, 2 bases at V and 8 bases at J, with 12 bases in the middle. CDR3 length equals 13 residues. CDR1 and CDR2 (germline): SNHLY, FYNNEI. In DNA form, the CDR3 reads TGTGCCAGCAGTGAATTTGAGGGTCAAGGCTACACCTTC. Residues: CASSEFEGQGYTF.

The chain uses TRBV4-3 and TRBJ2-3, with a tentative D call TRBD1 (6 bases). There are 15 residues in the CDR3. Trimming removed 4 bases at V and 4 bases at J, with 15 bases between. Looked up from germline, CDR1 is LGHNA and CDR2 is YSLEER. The CDR3 sequence: CASSPGGRGADTQYF. The CDR3 coding sequence is TGCGCCAGCAGCCCAGGAGGCAGGGGAGCAGATACGCAGTATTTT.

V and J are TRBV9 and TRBJ2-3, with 9 bases fitting TRBD2. The CDR3 contains 16 residues. CDR1 is SGDLS, CDR2 YYNGEE, per germline. Trimming took 3 bases from V and 2 from J; bases not matched to a gene: 7. CDR3 loop: CASSAHSSGVTDTQYF. DNA of the CDR3: TGTGCCAGCAGCGCCCACTCTAGCGGGGTCACAGATACGCAGTATTTT.

J is TRBJ2-5 and V is TRBV7-9; D is possibly TRBD1 (5 bases). Trimming removed 2 bases at V and 5 bases at J, with 12 bases between. Germline V gives CDR1 SEHNR, CDR2 FQNEAQ (reference sequence). The CDR3 is 14 residues long. CDR3 residues: CASSLQRPGETQYF. The DNA of the CDR3 is TGTGCCAGCAGCTTACAACGGCCAGGGGAGACCCAGTACTTC.

This clone was seen a handful of times. The CDR3 sequence: CASSEFAGANSPLHF. The CDR3 DNA reads as TGTGCCAGCAGTGAATTCGCAGGGGCTAATTCACCCCTCCACTTT. The V and J genes are TRBV25-1 and TRBJ1-6; perhaps TRBD1 as D (6 bases). The germline V and J ends were trimmed by 1 base and 6 bases, with 10 bases remaining between them. The germline CDR1 and CDR2 sequences are MGHDK and SYGVNS. The CDR3 sequence is 15 residues long.

A few counts support this clone. J is TRBJ2-1 and V is TRBV5-4; possible D gene TRBD2, 6 bases. Germline CDR1 and CDR2: SGHNT and YYREEE (reference sequence). The CDR3 length is 15 residues. V gave up 6 bases and J gave up 0 bases, with 13 bases separating them. The CDR3 DNA reads TGTGCCAGCACCCTGGAGGGGAGCTCCTACAATGAGCAGTTCTTC. Protein sequence: CASTLEGSSYNEQFF.

The chain has TRBV28 and TRBJ1-1, with 7 bases matching TRBD1. The CDR3 is 15 amino acids. Germline CDR1 reads MDHEN; CDR2 reads SYDVKM. V shed 3 bases and J 6 bases; nucleotides not matched to a gene: 10. The CDR3 here is CASSFPQGGRAEAFF. The CDR3 bases are TGTGCCAGCAGTTTTCCCCAAGGGGGCAGGGCTGAAGCTTTCTTT.

The gene calls are TRBV29-1 and TRBJ2-1, with 9 bases aligning to TRBD2. Trimming at V came to 2 bases and at J to 4 bases, leaving 6 bases not matched to a gene. This CDR3 is 15 amino acids long. Looked up from germline, CDR1 is SQVTM and CDR2 is ANQGSEA. CDR3 loop: CSVEPASGVYNEQFF. As DNA, the CDR3 is TGCAGCGTTGAACCGGCTAGCGGGGTTTACAATGAGCAGTTCTTC.

The CDR3 loop is CASSRLALYNEQFF. As DNA, the CDR3 is TGTGCCAGCAGTCGACTAGCCTTATACAATGAGCAGTTCTTC. This chain links TRBV28 with TRBJ2-1, with 7 bases identical to TRBD2. The CDR3 has 14 amino acids. Per the germline V gene, CDR1 is MDHEN and CDR2 is SYDVKM. Losses at the gene ends were 5 bases for V and 4 bases for J; bases not matched to a gene: 5.

In this sample, this clone turned up once. The rearrangement joins TRBV7-2 to TRBJ2-3; 12 nucleotides align to TRBD2. V shed 5 bases, J shed 2 bases, and the junction held 8 bases outside the gene matches. Germline values: CDR1 SGHTA, CDR2 FQGNSA. The CDR3 has 17 residues. The CDR3 region has the DNA TGTGCCAGCAGCATCCTAGCGGGGGGGCCCTCCACAGATACGCAGTATTTT. Translating it yields CASSILAGGPSTDTQYF.

This rearrangement joins TRBV15 to TRBJ2-7, with D perhaps matching TRBD2 (7 bases). The germline V and J ends were trimmed by 5 bases and 3 bases, with 11 bases remaining between them. The CDR3 runs 13 residues. CDR1 is LNHNV, CDR2 YYDKDF, per germline (reference sequence). The CDR3 DNA sequence: TGTGCCACCAGCCCGGGGGGCGGCTACGAGCAGTACTTC. Amino acid sequence: CATSPGGGYEQYF.

The chain recombines TRBV27 with TRBJ2-3; the D is unclear. The CDR3 has 13 amino acids. V shed 4 bases and J shed 4 bases, with 9 bases lying between them. The V gene's germline CDR1 is MNHEY and CDR2 SMNVEV (reference sequence). CDR3 amino acids: CASSSKPPDTQYF. In DNA form, the CDR3 reads TGTGCCAGCAGTTCCAAGCCGCCAGATACGCAGTATTTT.

The chain uses TRBV4-2 and TRBJ1-5; TRBD1 matches at 8 bases. Trimming took 3 bases from V and 3 from J; bases not matched to a gene: 7. The CDR3 contains 16 residues. Germline CDR1 LGHNA, CDR2 YNFKEQ. In nucleotides, the CDR3 is TGTGCCAGCAGCCACCTTCTACAGGGGGACAATCAGCCCCAGCATTTT. Amino acid sequence: CASSHLLQGDNQPQHF.

This chain links TRBV6-1 with TRBJ2-7, with 7 nucleotides matching TRBD1. The CDR3 is 16 amino acids. The J segment lost 4 bases and the V segment lost 4 bases, leaving 13 bases of the junction unmatched. Per the germline V gene, CDR1 is MNHNS and CDR2 is SASEGT. CDR3 amino acids: CASSATLQTGRYEQYF. CDR3 DNA sequence: TGTGCCAGCAGTGCCACACTTCAGACAGGGCGGTACGAGCAGTACTTC.

A note on this clone: Other DNA sequences within the sample encode an identical CDR3. The chain joins TRBV5-4 to TRBJ1-3; TRBD1 matches 9 bases. The CDR3 length is 18 residues. Germline assignment: CDR1 SGHNT and CDR2 YYREEE (reference sequence). Trimming at V came to 3 bases and at J to 2 bases, leaving 12 bases not matched to a gene. CDR3 bases: TGTGCCAGCAGCTCGGGCCCGGGACAGGGTGGGCCTGGAAACACCATATATTTT. This codes for CASSSGPGQGGPGNTIYF.